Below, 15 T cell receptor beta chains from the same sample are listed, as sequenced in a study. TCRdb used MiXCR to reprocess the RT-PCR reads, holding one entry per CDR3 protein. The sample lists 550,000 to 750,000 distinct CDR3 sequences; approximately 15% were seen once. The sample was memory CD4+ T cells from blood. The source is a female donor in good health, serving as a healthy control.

CDR3 region: CSVEATGEAFF. DNA for the CDR3: TGCAGCGTTGAAGCGACAGGGGAGGCTTTCTTT. The rearrangement joins TRBV29-1 to TRBJ1-1, with TRBD1 matching over 8 bases. V lost 1 base to trimming and J lost 11 bases; unmatched junction nucleotides: 3. The CDR3 consists of 11 residues. CDR1 and CDR2 (germline): SQVTM, ANQGSEA.

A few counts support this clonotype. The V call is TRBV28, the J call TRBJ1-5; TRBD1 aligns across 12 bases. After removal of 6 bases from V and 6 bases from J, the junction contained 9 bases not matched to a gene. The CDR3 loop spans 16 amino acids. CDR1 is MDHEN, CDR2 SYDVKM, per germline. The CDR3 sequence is CASRAPGQGAIQPQHF. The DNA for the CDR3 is TGTGCCAGCAGAGCCCCGGGACAGGGGGCGATTCAGCCCCAGCATTTT.

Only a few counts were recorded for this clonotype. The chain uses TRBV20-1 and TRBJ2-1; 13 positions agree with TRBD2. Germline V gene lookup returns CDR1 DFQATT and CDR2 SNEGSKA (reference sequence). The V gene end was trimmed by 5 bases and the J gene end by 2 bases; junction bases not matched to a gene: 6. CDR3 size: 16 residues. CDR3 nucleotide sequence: TGCAGTGCTCCACGACTAGCGGGAGGTACCTACAATGAGCAGTTCTTC. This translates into CSAPRLAGGTYNEQFF.

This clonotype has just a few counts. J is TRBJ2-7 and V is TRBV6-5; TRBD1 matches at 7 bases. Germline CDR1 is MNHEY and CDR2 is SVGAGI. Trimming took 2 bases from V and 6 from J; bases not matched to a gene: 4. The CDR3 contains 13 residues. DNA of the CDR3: TGTGCCAGCAGTTACAGAAACAGGGGCGAGCAGTACTTC. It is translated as CASSYRNRGEQYF.

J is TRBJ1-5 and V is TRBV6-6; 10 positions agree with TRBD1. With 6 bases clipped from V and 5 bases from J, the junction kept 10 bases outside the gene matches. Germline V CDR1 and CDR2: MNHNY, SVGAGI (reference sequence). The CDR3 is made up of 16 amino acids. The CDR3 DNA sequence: TGTGCCAGCAGACCCGTCTCCGGGACAGGGGATCAGCCCCAGCATTTT. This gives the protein CASRPVSGTGDQPQHF.

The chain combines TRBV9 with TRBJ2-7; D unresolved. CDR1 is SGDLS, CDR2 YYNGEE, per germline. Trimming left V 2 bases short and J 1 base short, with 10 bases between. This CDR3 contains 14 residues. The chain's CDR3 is CASSVGLESYEQYF. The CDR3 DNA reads TGTGCCAGCAGCGTTGGGCTGGAATCCTACGAGCAGTACTTC.

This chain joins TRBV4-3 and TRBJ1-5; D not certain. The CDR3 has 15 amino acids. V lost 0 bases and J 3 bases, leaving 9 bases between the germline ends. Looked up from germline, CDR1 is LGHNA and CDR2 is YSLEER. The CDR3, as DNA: TGCGCCAGCAGCCAAGAATTTCTTCCCAATCAGCCCCAGCATTTT. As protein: CASSQEFLPNQPQHF.

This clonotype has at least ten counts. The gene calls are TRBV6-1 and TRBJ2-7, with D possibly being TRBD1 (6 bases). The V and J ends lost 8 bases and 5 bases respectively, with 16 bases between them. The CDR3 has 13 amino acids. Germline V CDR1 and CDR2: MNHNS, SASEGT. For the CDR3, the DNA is TGTGCCAGCCTCCGACAGGCCCCGAACGAGCAGTACTTC. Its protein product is CASLRQAPNEQYF.

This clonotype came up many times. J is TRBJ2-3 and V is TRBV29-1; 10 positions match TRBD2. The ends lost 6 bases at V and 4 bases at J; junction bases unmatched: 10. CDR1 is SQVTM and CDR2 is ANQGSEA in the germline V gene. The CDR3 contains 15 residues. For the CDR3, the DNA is TGCAGCGTCGTAGCTAGCGGGAGTAGCGCAGATACGCAGTATTTT. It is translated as CSVVASGSSADTQYF.

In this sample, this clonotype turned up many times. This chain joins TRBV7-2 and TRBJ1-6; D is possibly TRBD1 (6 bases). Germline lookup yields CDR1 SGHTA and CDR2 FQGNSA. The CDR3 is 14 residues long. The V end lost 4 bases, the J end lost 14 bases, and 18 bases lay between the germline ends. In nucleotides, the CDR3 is TGTGCCAGCAGCTCCGGGACACCCGGTAGCTCCCTCCACTTT. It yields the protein CASSSGTPGSSLHF.

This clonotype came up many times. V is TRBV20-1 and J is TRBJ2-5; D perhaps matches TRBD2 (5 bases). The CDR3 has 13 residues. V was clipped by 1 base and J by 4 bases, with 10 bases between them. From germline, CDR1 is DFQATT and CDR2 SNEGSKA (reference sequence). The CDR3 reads CSARGASRETQYF. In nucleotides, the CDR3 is TGCAGTGCTAGAGGGGCTAGCAGAGAGACCCAGTACTTC.

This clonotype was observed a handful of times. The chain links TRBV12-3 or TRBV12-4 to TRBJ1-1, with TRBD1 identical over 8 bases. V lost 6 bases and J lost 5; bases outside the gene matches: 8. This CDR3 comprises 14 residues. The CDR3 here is CASSRTGIGTEAFF. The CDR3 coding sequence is TGTGCCAGCAGCCGGACAGGGATTGGGACTGAAGCTTTCTTT.

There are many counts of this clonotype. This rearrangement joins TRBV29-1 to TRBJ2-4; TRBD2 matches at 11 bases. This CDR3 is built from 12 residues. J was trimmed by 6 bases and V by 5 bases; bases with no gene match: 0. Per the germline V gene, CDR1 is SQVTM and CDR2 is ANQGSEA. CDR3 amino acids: CSVTSGGNIQYF. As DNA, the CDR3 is TGCAGCGTTACTAGCGGGGGAAACATTCAGTACTTC.

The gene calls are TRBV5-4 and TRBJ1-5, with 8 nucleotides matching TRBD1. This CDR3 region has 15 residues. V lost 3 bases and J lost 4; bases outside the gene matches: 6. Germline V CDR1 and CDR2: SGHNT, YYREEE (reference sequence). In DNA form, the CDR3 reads TGTGCCAGCAGCTCCGACAGGGGAAATAATCAGCCCCAGCATTTT. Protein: CASSSDRGNNQPQHF.

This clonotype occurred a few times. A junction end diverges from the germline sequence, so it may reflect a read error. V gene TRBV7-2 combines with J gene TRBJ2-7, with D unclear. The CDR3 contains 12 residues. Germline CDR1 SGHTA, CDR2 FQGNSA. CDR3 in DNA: TGTGCCAGCAGCTTCGGTCACCCGGGTATTGACTTC. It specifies CASSFGHPGIDF.